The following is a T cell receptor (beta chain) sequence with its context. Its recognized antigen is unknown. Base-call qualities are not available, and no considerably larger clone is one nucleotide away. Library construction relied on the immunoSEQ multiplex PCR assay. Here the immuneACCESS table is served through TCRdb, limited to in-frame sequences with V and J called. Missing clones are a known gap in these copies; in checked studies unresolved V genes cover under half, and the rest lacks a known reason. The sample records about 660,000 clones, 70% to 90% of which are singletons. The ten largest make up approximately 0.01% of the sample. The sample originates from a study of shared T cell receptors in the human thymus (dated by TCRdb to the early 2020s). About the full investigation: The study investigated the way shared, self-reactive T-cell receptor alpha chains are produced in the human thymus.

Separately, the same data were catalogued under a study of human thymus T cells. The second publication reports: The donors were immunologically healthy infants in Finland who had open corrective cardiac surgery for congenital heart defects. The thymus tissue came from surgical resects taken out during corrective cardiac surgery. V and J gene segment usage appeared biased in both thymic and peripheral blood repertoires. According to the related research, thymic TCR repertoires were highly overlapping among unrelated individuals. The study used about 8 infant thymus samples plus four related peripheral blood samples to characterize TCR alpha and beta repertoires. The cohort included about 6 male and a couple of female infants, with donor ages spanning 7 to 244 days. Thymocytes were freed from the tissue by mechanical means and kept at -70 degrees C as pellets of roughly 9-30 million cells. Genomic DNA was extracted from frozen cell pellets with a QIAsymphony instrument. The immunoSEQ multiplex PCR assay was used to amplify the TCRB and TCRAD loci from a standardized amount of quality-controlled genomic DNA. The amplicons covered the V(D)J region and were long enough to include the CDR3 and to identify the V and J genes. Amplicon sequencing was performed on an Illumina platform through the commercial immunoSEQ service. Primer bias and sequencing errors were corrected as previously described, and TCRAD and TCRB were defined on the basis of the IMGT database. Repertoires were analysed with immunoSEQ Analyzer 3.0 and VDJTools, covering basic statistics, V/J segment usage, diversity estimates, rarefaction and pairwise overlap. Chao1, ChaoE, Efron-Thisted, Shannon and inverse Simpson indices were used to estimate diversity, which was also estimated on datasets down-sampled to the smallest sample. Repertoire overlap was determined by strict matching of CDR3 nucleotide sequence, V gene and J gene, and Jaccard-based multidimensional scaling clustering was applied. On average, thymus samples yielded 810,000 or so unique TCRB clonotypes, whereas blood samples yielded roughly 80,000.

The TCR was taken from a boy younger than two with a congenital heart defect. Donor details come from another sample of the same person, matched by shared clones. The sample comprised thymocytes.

The base sequence is TGTGCCAGCAGCCTACAGCCGACAGGCGGAAGTGGCTACACCTTC. The translation is CASSLQPTGGSGYTF. The sequence links TRBV7-9 to TRBJ1-2, with a weak D call of TRBD1 (6 bases match). The V end loses 5 bases and the J end loses 7 bases, and a stretch of 20 bases separates them. The germline V gene (reference sequence) yields SEHNR for CDR1 and FQNEAQ for CDR2. Inclusive of the bounding cysteine and phenylalanine, the CDR3 is 15 residues long. CDR3 DNA is the only sequence kept; it has 45 bases, read in frame from the first base.